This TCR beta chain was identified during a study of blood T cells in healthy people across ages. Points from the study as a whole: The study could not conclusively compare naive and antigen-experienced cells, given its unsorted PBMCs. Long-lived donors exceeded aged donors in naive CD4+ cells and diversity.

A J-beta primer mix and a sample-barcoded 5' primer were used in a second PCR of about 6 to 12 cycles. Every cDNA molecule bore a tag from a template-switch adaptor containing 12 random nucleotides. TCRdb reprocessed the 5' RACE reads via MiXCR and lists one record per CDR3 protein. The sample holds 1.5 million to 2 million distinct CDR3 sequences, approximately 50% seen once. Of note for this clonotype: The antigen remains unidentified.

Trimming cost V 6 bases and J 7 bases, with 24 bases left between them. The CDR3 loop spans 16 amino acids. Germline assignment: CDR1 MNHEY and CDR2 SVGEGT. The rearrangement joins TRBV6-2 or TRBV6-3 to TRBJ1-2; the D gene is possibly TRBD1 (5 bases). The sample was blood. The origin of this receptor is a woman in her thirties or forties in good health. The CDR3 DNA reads TGTGCCAGCAGGGGAAGACAGAACCGGCCCTGGGGTGGCTACACCTTC. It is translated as CASRGRQNRPWGGYTF.